The T cell receptor beta chain described here comes from a study of blood T cells in healthy people across ages. Study-wide findings and caveats: Unsorted PBMC material precluded a definitive naive versus antigen-experienced comparison. Per million T cells, TCR beta diversity dropped about linearly as age rose.

Then a second PCR, running roughly 7 to 11 cycles, was carried out with a sample-barcoded 5' primer and a J-beta primer mix. Via MiXCR, TCRdb re-called the 5' RACE reads, giving one row per CDR3 protein. Here the sample spans 1.4 million to 1.5 million distinct CDR3 sequences, 42% being singletons. Germline V gene lookup returns CDR1 MNHEY and CDR2 SMNVEV (reference sequence). The CDR3 loop spans 18 amino acids. V lost 3 bases and J lost 3, with 24 bases in between. Comments on this clonotype: Its antigen remains unknown.

The sample, about 10 milliliters of peripheral blood, was drawn from each donor. The material sequenced was blood. This TCR was recovered from a woman aged 18-30 years in good health. The chain carries TRBV27 and TRBJ2-7; D is possibly TRBD1 or TRBD2 (5 bases each). The CDR3 spells CASSFWGERGTSDYEQYF. As DNA, the CDR3 is TGTGCCAGCAGTTTTTGGGGCGAAAGGGGAACTAGTGACTACGAGCAGTACTTC.